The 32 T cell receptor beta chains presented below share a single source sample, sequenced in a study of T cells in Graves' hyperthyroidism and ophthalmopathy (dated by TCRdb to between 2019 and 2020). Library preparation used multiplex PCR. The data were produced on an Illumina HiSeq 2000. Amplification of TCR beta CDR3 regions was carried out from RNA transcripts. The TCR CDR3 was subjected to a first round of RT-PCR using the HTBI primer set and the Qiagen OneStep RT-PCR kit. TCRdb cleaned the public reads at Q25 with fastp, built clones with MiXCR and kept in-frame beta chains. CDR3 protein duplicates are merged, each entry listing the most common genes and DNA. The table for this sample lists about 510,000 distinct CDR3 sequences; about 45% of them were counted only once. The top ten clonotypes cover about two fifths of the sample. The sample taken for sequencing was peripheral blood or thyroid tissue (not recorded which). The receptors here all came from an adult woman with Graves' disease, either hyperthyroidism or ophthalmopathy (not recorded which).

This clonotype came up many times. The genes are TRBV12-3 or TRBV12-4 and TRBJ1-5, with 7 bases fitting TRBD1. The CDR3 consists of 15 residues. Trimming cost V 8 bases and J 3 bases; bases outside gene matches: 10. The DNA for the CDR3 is TGTGCCAGCCAGGAGACAGGGATCGCCAATCAGCCCCAGCATTTT. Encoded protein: CASQETGIANQPQHF.

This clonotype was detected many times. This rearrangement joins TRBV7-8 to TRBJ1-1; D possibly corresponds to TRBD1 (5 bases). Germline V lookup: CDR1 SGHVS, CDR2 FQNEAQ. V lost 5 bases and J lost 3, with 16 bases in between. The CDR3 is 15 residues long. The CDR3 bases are TGTGCCAGCAGCCCTGGGGGATTCCGGGACACTGAAGCTTTCTTT. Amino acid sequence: CASSPGGFRDTEAFF.

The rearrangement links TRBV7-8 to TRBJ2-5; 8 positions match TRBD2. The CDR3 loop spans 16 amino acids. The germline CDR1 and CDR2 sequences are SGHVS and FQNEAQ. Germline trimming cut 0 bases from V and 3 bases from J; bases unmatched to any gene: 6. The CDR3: CASSLAGLVGEETQYF. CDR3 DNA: TGTGCCAGCAGCTTAGCGGGACTAGTGGGAGAAGAGACCCAGTACTTC.

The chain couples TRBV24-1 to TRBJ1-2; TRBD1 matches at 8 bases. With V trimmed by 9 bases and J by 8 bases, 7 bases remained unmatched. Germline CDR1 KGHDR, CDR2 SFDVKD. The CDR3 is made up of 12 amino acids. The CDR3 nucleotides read TGTGCCACCGGGCAGGGGGCGAGCGGCTACACCTTC. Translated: CATGQGASGYTF.

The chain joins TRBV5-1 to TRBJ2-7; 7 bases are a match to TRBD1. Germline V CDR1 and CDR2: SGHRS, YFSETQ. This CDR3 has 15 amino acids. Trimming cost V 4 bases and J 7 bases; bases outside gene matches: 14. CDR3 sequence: CASSRNRGLGTEQYF. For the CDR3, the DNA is TGCGCCAGCAGCAGGAACAGGGGATTAGGTACGGAGCAGTACTTC.

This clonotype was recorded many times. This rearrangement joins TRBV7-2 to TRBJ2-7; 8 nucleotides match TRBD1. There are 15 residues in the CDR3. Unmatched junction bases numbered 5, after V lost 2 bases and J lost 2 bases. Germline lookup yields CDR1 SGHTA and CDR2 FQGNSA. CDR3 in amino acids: CASSLIGTGPYEQYF. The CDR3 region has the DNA TGTGCCAGCAGCTTAATAGGGACAGGCCCCTACGAGCAGTACTTC.

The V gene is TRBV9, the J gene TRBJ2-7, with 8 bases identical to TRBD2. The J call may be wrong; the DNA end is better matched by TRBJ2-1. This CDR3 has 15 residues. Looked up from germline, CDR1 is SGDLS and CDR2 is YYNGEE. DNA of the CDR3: TGTGCCAGCAGCGTAGGCGGGAGGCTAAAGGGTGAGCAGTTCTTC. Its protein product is CASSVGGRLKGEQFF.

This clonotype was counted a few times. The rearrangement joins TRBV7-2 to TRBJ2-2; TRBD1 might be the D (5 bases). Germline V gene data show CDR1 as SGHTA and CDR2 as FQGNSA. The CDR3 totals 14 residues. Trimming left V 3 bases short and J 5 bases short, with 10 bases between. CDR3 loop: CASSLAGKTGELFF. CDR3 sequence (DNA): TGTGCCAGCAGCTTGGCAGGGAAGACCGGGGAGCTGTTTTTT.

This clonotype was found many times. The CDR3, as DNA: TGTGCCAGCAGCCAGGGACAGGGGTCTGGCTACACCTTC. Translation: CASSQGQGSGYTF. The gene calls are TRBV7-3 and TRBJ1-2; 10 nucleotides agree with TRBD1. Germline loops: CDR1 SGHTA, CDR2 FQGTGA. This CDR3 is 13 amino acids long. V shed 5 bases, J shed 7 bases, and the junction held 4 bases outside the gene matches.

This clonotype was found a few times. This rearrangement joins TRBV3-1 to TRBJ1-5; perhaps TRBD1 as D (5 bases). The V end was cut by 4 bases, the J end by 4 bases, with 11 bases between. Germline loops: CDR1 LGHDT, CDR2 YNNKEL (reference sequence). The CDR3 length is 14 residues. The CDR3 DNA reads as TGTGCCAGCAGCCGAGACAGAACTAATCAGCCCCAGCATTTT. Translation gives CASSRDRTNQPQHF.

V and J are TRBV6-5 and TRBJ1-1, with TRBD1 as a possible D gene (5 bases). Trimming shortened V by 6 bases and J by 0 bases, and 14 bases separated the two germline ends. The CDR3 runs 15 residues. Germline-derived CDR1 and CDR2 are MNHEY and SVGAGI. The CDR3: CASRDQGAMNTEAFF. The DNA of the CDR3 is TGTGCCAGCAGAGACCAGGGAGCAATGAACACTGAAGCTTTCTTT.

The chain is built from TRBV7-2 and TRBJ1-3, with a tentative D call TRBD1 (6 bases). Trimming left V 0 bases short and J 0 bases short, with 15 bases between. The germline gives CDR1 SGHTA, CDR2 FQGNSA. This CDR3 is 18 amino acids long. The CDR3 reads CASSLAGPGQHSGNTIYF. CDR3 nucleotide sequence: TGTGCCAGCAGCTTAGCGGGACCGGGACAACACTCTGGAAACACCATATATTTT.

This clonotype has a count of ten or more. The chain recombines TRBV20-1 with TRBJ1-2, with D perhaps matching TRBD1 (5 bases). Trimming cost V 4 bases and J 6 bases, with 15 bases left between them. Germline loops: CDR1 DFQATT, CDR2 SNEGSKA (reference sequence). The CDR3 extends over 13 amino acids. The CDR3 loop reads CSATQRLGDGYTF. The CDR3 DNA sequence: TGCAGTGCTACCCAACGTTTGGGGGATGGCTACACCTTC.

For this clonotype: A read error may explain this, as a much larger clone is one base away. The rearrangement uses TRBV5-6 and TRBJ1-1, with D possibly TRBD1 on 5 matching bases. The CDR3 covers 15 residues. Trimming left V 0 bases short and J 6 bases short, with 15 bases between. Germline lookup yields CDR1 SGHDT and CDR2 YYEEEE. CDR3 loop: CASSLGPAGRAEAFF. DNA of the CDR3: TGTGCCAGCAGCTTGGGGCCCGCGGGACGTGCTGAAGCTTTCTTT.

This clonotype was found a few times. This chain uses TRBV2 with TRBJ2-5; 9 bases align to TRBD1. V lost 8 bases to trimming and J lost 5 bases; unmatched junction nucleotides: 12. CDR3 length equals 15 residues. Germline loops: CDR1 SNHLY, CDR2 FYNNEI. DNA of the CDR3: TGTGCCAGCTGCCCCGGCGGGACAGGGCGCGAGACCCAGTACTTC. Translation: CASCPGGTGRETQYF.

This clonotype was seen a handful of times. The CDR3 loop is CASSFLGETYEQYF. CDR3 bases: TGTGCCAGCAGTTTCCTCGGGGAAACCTACGAGCAGTACTTC. The rearrangement uses TRBV12-3 or TRBV12-4 and TRBJ2-7; TRBD2 might be the D (5 bases). This CDR3 contains 14 residues. V was cut by 3 bases and J by 2 bases, with 11 bases left in between.

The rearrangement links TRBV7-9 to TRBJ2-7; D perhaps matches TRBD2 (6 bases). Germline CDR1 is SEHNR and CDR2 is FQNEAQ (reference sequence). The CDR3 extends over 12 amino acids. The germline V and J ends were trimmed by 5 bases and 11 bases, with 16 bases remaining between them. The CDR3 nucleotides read TGTGCCAGCAGCCCACGAGAGACGGGAGAGTACTTC. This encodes CASSPRETGEYF.

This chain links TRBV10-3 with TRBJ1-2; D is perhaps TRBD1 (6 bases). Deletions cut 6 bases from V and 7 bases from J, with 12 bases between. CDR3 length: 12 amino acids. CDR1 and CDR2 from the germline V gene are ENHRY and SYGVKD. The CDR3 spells CAIREGEFGYTF. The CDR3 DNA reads TGTGCCATCAGAGAGGGGGAATTTGGCTACACCTTC.

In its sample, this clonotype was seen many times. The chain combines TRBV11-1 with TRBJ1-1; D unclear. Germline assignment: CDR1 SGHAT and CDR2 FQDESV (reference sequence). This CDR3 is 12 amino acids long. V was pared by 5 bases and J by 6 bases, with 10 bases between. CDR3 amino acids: CASSHQRPEAFF. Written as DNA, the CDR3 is TGTGCCAGCAGCCATCAGAGGCCTGAAGCTTTCTTT.

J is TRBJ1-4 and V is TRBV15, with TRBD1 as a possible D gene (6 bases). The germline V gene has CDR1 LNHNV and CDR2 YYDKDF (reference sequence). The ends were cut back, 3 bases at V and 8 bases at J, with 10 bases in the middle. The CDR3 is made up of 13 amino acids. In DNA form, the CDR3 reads TGTGCCACCAGCAGCCAGGGGCGCGAAAAACTGTTTTTT. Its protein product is CATSSQGREKLFF.

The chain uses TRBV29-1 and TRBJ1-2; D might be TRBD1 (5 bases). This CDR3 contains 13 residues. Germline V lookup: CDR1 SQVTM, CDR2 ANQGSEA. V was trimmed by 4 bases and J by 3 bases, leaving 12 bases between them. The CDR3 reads CSVAGGEHYGYTF. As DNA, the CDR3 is TGCAGCGTTGCCGGGGGGGAGCACTATGGCTACACCTTC.

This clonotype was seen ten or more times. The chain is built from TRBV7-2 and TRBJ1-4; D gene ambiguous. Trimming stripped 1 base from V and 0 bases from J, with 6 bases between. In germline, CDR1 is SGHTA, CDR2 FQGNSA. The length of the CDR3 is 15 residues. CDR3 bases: TGTGCCAGCAGCTTAGTGAAAGCAACTAATGAAAAACTGTTTTTT. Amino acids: CASSLVKATNEKLFF.

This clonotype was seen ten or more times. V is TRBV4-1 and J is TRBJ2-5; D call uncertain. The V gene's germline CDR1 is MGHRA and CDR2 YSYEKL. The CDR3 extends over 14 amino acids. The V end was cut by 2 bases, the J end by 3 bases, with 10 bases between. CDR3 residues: CASSQLGKEETQYF. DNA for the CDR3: TGCGCCAGCAGCCAACTGGGGAAAGAAGAGACCCAGTACTTC.

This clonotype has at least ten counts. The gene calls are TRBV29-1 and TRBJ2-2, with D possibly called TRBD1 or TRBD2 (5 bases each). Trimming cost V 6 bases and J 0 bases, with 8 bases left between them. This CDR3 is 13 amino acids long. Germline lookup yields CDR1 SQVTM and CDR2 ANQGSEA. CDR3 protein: CSVGTPNTGELFF. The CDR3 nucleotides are TGCAGCGTCGGGACCCCGAACACCGGGGAGCTGTTTTTT.

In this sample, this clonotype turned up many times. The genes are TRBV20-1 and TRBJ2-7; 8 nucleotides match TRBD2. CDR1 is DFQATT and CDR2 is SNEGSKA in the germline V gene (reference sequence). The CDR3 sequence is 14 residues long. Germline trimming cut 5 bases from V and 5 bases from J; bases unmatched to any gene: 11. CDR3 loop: CSARPGTSIHEQYF. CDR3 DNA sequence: TGCAGTGCTCGCCCAGGGACTAGTATCCACGAGCAGTACTTC.

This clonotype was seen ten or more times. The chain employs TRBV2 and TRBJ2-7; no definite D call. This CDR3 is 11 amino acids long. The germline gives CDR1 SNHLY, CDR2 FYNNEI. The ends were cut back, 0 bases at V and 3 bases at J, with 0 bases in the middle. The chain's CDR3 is CASSEAYEQYF. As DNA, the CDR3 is TGTGCCAGCAGTGAAGCCTACGAGCAGTACTTC.

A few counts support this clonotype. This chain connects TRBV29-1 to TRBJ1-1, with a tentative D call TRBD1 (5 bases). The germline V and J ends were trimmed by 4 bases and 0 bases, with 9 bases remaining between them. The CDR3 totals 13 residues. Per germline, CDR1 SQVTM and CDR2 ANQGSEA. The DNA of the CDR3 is TGCAGCGTTGCCTGGGGCATGAACACTGAAGCTTTCTTT. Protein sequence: CSVAWGMNTEAFF.

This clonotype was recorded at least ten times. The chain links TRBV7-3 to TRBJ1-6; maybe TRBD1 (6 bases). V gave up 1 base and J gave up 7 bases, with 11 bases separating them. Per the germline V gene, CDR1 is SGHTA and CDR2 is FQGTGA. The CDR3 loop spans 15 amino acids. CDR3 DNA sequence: TGTGCCAGCAGCTTAAGGGGGGCTCGGAATTCACCCCTCCACTTT. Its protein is CASSLRGARNSPLHF.

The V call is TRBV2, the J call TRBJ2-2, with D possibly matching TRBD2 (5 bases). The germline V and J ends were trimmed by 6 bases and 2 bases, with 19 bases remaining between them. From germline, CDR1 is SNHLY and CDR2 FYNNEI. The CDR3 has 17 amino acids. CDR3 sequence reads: CASSQDLGRPNTGELFF. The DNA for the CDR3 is TGTGCCAGCAGCCAAGATTTAGGGAGACCCAACACCGGGGAGCTGTTTTTT.

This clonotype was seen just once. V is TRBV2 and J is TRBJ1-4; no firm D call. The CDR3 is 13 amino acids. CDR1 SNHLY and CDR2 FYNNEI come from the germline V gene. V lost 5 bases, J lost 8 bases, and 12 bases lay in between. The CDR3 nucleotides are TGTGCCAGCAGTTTACCTCGTCGCGAAAAACTGTTTTTT. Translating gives CASSLPRREKLFF.

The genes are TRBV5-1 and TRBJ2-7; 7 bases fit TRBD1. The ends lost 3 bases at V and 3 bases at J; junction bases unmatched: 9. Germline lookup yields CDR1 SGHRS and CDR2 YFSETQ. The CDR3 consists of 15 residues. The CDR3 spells CASSSNPDRFYEQYF. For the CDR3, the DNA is TGCGCCAGCAGCTCCAACCCGGACAGGTTCTACGAGCAGTACTTC.

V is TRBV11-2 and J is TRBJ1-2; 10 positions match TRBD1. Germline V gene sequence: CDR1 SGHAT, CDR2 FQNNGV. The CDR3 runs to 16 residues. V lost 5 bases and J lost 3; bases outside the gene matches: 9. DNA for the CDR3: TGTGCCAGCAGCACTCCCGGGACAGGGGAAGACTATGGCTACACCTTC. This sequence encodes CASSTPGTGEDYGYTF.